Each of the 15 T cell receptor beta chains below was sequenced from the same sample in a study of T-cell reconstitution after alpha-beta-depleted transplantation in children. Researchers prepared the TCRbeta library using unique molecular identifiers, the study reports. TCRdb processed the PCR reads anew with MiXCR; each CDR3 protein has one entry. The data contain 450,000 to 550,000 distinct CDR3 sequences, approximately 10% of them singletons. The sample consisted of PBMCs, mostly from graft donor cells, taken 180 days after TCRalphabeta/CD19-depleted stem cell transplant. All receptors derive from a female patient aged 2 to 10 who had a stem cell transplant for aplastic anemia, so the T cells may come from the graft donor.

This clonotype occurred a few times. The genes are TRBV11-2 and TRBJ2-7, with D tentatively TRBD1 or TRBD2 (5 bases each). The V and J ends lost 6 bases and 0 bases respectively, with 18 bases between them. This CDR3 is built from 16 residues. Germline V lookup: CDR1 SGHAT, CDR2 FQNNGV. CDR3 sequence (DNA): TGTGCCAGCAGTCAATATGGCTCGGGGCCCTCCTACGAGCAGTACTTC. Amino acids: CASSQYGSGPSYEQYF.

The genes are TRBV11-1 and TRBJ1-1; D might be TRBD1 (5 bases). The V gene's germline CDR1 is SGHAT and CDR2 FQDESV (reference sequence). This CDR3 is built from 20 residues. The V and J ends lost 5 bases and 4 bases respectively, with 32 bases between them. The CDR3 reads CASSVKSKSPKGERSTEAFF. CDR3 DNA: TGTGCCAGCAGCGTAAAGTCGAAGTCGCCTAAAGGGGAAAGGAGCACTGAAGCTTTCTTT.

This chain connects TRBV7-9 to TRBJ2-2, with unresolved D. Trimming pared 2 bases from V and 6 bases from J, leaving 10 bases between. Germline lookup yields CDR1 SEHNR and CDR2 FQNEAQ (reference sequence). This CDR3 contains 14 residues. This CDR3 reads CASSLSGKAGELFF. The CDR3 DNA reads as TGTGCCAGCAGCTTAAGTGGAAAGGCCGGGGAGCTGTTTTTT.

The chain joins TRBV7-9 to TRBJ2-1, with TRBD1 identical over 7 bases. Germline lookup yields CDR1 SEHNR and CDR2 FQNEAQ (reference sequence). The CDR3 covers 15 residues. The J segment lost 4 bases and the V segment lost 6 bases, leaving 9 bases of the junction unmatched. The CDR3 sequence: CASRKGDRPYNEQFF. The CDR3 nucleotides are TGTGCCAGCAGAAAGGGGGACAGACCTTACAATGAGCAGTTCTTC.

This clonotype was picked up many times. The genes are TRBV12-3 or TRBV12-4 and TRBJ1-5; D possibly corresponds to TRBD1 (5 bases). Trimming cost V 5 bases and J 4 bases, with 15 bases left between them. The CDR3 contains 15 residues. The CDR3 nucleotides are TGTGCCAGCAGTCCTATCGGGGCCAATAATCAGCCCCAGCATTTT. This gives the protein CASSPIGANNQPQHF.

The V call is TRBV4-3, the J call TRBJ1-2; D not certain. With 1 base removed from V and 1 base from J, the gap between germline ends came to 16 bases. This CDR3 is 17 amino acids long. Looked up from germline, CDR1 is LGHNA and CDR2 is YSLEER. The CDR3 DNA reads TGCGCCAGCAGCCAAGGGTTTGTGGACCGCTTTAACTATGGCTACACCTTC. This gives the protein CASSQGFVDRFNYGYTF.

This clonotype was observed a handful of times. The genes are TRBV30 and TRBJ1-5, with no clear D. From germline, CDR1 is GTSNPN and CDR2 SVGIG (reference sequence). CDR3 length equals 13 residues. The ends were cut back, 2 bases at V and 7 bases at J, with 12 bases in the middle. CDR3 bases: TGTGCCTGGAGTTACCGGGTGAACCAGCCCCAGCATTTT. Translation gives CAWSYRVNQPQHF. Complete variable domain (other parts from reference TRBV30 and TRBJ1-5): SQTIHQWPATLVQPVGSPLSLECTVEGTSNPNLYWYRQAAGRGLQLLFYSVGIGQISSEVPQNLSASRPQDRQFILSSKKLLLSDSGFYLCAWSYRVNQPQHFGDGTRLSIL.

This clonotype was observed many times. This rearrangement joins TRBV11-1 to TRBJ1-5, with 8 bases aligning to TRBD1. CDR3 length: 19 residues. CDR1 and CDR2 (germline): SGHAT, FQDESV (reference sequence). V lost 5 bases, J lost 0 bases, and 15 bases stayed unmatched. The CDR3 sequence: CASSPLDRVAENSNQPQHF. The DNA for the CDR3 is TGTGCCAGCAGCCCACTGGACAGGGTCGCGGAGAATAGCAATCAGCCCCAGCATTTT.

At least ten counts were recorded for this clonotype. DNA for the CDR3: TGTGCCACCAGCAGAGATCAAGGGGAGGAGACCCAGTACTTC. Translation gives CATSRDQGEETQYF. V is TRBV15 and J is TRBJ2-5; possibly TRBD1 or TRBD2 for D (5 bases each). Germline V gene data show CDR1 as LNHNV and CDR2 as YYDKDF (reference sequence). The CDR3 has 14 residues. V shed 0 bases and J shed 5 bases, with 10 bases lying between them.

This chain joins TRBV5-1 and TRBJ1-1; D remains unclear. Deletions cut 0 bases from V and 6 bases from J, with 15 bases between. The CDR3 totals 15 residues. CDR1 is SGHRS and CDR2 is YFSETQ in the germline V gene. The CDR3 is CASSLAVTPSAEAFF. Here the CDR3 DNA reads TGCGCCAGCAGCTTGGCCGTGACACCATCGGCTGAAGCTTTCTTT. Drawing the rest from reference TRBV5-1 and TRBJ1-1, the complete variable domain is KAGVTQTPRYLIKTRGQQVTLSCSPISGHRSVSWYQQTPGQGLQFLFEYFSETQRNKGNFPGRFSGRQFSNSRSEMNVSTLELGDSALYLCASSLAVTPSAEAFFGQGTRLTVV.

This clonotype was picked up many times. The V and J genes are TRBV20-1 and TRBJ2-3, with 9 bases lining up with TRBD2. V trimming: 5 bases; J trimming: 0 bases; junction bases outside the gene matches: 9. CDR1 and CDR2 from the germline V gene are DFQATT and SNEGSKA (reference sequence). The CDR3 totals 16 residues. The CDR3 DNA reads as TGCAGTGCTTGGCTAGCGGGGAGAATAAGCACAGATACGCAGTATTTT. It codes for CSAWLAGRISTDTQYF.

This clonotype was counted at least ten times. V is TRBV29-1 and J is TRBJ2-1; 14 bases map to TRBD2. From germline, CDR1 is SQVTM and CDR2 ANQGSEA. With V trimmed by 3 bases and J by 4 bases, 20 bases remained unmatched. This CDR3 region has 21 residues. CDR3 protein: CSVDWTALPGLAGVKYNEQFF. The CDR3 nucleotides are TGCAGCGTTGATTGGACAGCCCTTCCGGGACTAGCGGGAGTAAAGTACAATGAGCAGTTCTTC.

This clonotype was recorded a few times. The rearrangement joins TRBV3-1 to TRBJ2-1; D possibly corresponds to TRBD2 (5 bases). Germline V gives CDR1 LGHDT, CDR2 YNNKEL (reference sequence). Between the trimmed V and J ends, which lost 0 bases and 13 bases, there was a span of 10 bases. The CDR3 is 12 amino acids. The CDR3 region is CASSQEVGVQFF. CDR3 nucleotide sequence: TGTGCCAGCAGCCAAGAAGTCGGGGTACAGTTCTTC.

CDR3 nucleotide sequence: TGTGCCAGCCGTGTCCGGCGCACAGATACGCAGTATTTT. Its translation is CASRVRRTDTQYF. The chain combines TRBV6-2 or TRBV6-3 with TRBJ2-3; D remains ambiguous. CDR1 is MNHEY, CDR2 SVGEGT, per germline. The CDR3 consists of 13 residues. V shed 8 bases and J shed 1 base, with 10 bases lying between them.

This clonotype has only a few counts. The genes are TRBV30 and TRBJ1-1, with 8 bases fitting TRBD1. The length of the CDR3 is 12 residues. Germline V lookup: CDR1 GTSNPN, CDR2 SVGIG (reference sequence). This CDR3 reads CTGTGLNTEAFF. CDR3 nucleotides: TGTACAGGGACAGGTTTGAACACTGAAGCTTTCTTT.